This entry is about one T cell receptor (beta chain). Its cognate antigen is unknown. This sample is drawn from a study of T cells in Graves' hyperthyroidism and ophthalmopathy. Broader study findings: Stable hyperthyroidism and ophthalmopathy were separated using 13 V-J signatures.

V was pared by 4 bases and J by 4 bases, with 13 bases between. This CDR3 has 15 amino acids. CDR1 and CDR2 from the germline V gene are MNHNS and SASEGT. Based on clinical symptoms, serum thyroxine and TRAb, thyroid ultrasound and orbital computed tomography, diagnoses were reached. Fresh 10 ml peripheral blood yielded PBMCs. Regions amplified from RNA transcripts were the TCR beta CDR3 regions. Using the HTBI primer set, a first-round RT-PCR was run on the TCR CDR3. TCRdb independently ran MiXCR on the multiplex PCR reads; one entry per CDR3 protein. The sample holds hundreds of thousands of distinct CDR3 sequences; 13% are singletons and the top ten take 9.2%.

The J gene is TRBJ1-4, the V gene TRBV6-1, with D possibly TRBD1 on 5 matching bases. The TCR was taken from a young woman with Graves' hyperthyroidism. The sample consisted of blood. The CDR3 DNA follows: TGTGCCAGCAGTGGCCCGGGGCTGTTTAATGAAAAACTGTTTTTT. Protein sequence: CASSGPGLFNEKLFF.